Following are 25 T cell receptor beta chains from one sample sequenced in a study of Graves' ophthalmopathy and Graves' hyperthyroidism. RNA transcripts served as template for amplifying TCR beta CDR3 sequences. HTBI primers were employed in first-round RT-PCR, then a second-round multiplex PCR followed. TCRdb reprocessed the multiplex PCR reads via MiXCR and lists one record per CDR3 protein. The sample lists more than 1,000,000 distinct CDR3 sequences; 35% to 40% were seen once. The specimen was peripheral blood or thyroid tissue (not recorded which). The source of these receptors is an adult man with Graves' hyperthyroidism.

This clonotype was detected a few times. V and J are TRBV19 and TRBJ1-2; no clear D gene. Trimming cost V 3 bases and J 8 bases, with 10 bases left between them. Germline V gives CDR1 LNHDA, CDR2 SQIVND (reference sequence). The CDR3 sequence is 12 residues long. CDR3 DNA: TGTGCCAGTAGTATGGAAGGAGTGGGCTACACCTTC. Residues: CASSMEGVGYTF.

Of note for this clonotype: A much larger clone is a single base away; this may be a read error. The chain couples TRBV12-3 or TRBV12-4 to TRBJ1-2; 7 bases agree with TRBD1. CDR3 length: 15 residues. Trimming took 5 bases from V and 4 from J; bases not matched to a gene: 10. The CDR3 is CASSVAHTGAYGYTF. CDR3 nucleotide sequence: TGTGCCAGCAGTGTGGCGCACACAGGGGCCTATGGCTACACCTTC.

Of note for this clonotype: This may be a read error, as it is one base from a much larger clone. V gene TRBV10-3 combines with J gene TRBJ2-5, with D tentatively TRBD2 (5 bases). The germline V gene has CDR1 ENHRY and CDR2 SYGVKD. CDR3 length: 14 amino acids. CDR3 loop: CASSTYPSQEAQYF. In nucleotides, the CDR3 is TGTGCCAGCAGTACGTACCCATCCCAGGAGGCCCAGTACTTC.

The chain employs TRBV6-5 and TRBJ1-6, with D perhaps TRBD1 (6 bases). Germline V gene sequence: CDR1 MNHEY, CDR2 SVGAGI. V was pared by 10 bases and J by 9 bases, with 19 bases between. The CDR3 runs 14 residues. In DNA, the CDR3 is TGTGCCACCATCCTACAGGGAGGGCGTTCACCCCTCCACTTT. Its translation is CATILQGGRSPLHF.

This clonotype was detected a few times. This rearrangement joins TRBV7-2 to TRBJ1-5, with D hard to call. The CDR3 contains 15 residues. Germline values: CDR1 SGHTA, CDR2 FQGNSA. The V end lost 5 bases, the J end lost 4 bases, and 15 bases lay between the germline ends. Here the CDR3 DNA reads TGTGCCAGCAGCCCAAGTAAGGGTGGAAATCAGCCCCAGCATTTT. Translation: CASSPSKGGNQPQHF.

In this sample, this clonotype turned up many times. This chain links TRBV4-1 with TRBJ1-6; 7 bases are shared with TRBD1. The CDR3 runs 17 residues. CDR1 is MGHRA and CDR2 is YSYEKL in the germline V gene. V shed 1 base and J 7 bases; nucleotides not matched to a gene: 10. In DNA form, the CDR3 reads TGCGCCAGCAGCCAAGTGGTGGGCCGGGACAGCAATTCACCCCTCCACTTT. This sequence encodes CASSQVVGRDSNSPLHF.

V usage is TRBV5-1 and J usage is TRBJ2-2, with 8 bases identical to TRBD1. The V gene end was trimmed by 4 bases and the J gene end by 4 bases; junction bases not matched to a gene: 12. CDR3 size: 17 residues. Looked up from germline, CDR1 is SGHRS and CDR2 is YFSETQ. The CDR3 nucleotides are TGCGCCAGCAGCCTAGTAGGACAGGGCTCGGGCACCGGGGAGCTGTTTTTT. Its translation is CASSLVGQGSGTGELFF. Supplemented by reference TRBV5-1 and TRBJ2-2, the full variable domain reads KAGVTQTPRYLIKTRGQQVTLSCSPISGHRSVSWYQQTPGQGLQFLFEYFSETQRNKGNFPGRFSGRQFSNSRSEMNVSTLELGDSALYLCASSLVGQGSGTGELFFGEGSRLTVL.

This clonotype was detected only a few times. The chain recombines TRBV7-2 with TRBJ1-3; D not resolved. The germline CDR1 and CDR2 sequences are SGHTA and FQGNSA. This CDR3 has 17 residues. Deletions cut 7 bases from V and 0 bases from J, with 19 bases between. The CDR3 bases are TGTGCCAGCACTCCGGAATGGGGTCTGGGCTCTGGAAACACCATATATTTT. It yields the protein CASTPEWGLGSGNTIYF.

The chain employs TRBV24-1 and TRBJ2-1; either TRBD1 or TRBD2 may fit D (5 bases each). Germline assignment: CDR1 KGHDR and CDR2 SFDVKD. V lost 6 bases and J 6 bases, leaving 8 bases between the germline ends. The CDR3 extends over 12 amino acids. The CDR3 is CATSQGVNEQFF. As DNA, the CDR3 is TGTGCCACCAGTCAGGGAGTCAATGAGCAGTTCTTC.

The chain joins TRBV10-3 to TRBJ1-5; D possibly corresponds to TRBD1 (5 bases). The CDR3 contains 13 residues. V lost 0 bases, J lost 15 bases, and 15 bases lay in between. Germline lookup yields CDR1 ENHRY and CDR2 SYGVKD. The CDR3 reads CAISESGELVRHF. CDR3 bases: TGTGCCATCAGTGAGTCGGGGGAGTTGGTAAGGCATTTT.

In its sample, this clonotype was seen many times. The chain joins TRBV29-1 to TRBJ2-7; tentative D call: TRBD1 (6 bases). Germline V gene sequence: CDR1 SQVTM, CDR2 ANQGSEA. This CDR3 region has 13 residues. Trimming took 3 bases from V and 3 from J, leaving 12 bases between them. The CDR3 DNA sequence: TGCAGCGTTGATAATAAGGACAGCTACGAGCAGTACTTC. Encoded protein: CSVDNKDSYEQYF.

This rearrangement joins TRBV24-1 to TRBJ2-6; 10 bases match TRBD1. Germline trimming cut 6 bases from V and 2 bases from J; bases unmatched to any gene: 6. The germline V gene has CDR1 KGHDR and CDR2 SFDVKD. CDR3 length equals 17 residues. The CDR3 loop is CATSRGQGNPGANVLTF. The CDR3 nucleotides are TGTGCCACCAGTCGGGGACAGGGGAACCCTGGGGCCAACGTCCTGACTTTC.

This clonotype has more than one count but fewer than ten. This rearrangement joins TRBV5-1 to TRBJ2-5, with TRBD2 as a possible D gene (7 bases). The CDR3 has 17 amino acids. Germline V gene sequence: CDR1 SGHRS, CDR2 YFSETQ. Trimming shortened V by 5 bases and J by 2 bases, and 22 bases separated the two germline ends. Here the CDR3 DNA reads TGCGCCAGCAGTTGGATCGGTCCCGGGGGGCAACAAGAGACCCAGTACTTC. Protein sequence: CASSWIGPGGQQETQYF.

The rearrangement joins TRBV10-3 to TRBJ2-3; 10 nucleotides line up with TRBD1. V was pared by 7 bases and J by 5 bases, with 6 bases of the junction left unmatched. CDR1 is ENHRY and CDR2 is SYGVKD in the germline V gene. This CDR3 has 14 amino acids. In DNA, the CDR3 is TGTGCCATCACCCCGACAGGGGGCATAGATACGCAGTATTTT. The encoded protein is CAITPTGGIDTQYF.

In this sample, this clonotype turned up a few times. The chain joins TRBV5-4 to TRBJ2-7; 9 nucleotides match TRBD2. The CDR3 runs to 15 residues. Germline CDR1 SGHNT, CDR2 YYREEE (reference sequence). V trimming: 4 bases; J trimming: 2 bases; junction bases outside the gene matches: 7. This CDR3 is CASSSGLASPYEQYF. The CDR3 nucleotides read TGTGCCAGCAGCAGCGGACTAGCGAGCCCCTACGAGCAGTACTTC.

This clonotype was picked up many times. In DNA form, the CDR3 reads TGCAGTGCTAGAAATGACGAGACACCGTGGGGGGAAAAACTGTTTTTT. Protein: CSARNDETPWGEKLFF. This sequence joins TRBV20-1 and TRBJ1-4; D is perhaps TRBD1 (5 bases). Germline assignment: CDR1 DFQATT and CDR2 SNEGSKA (reference sequence). This CDR3 contains 16 residues. V shed 2 bases and J shed 8 bases, with 21 bases lying between them.

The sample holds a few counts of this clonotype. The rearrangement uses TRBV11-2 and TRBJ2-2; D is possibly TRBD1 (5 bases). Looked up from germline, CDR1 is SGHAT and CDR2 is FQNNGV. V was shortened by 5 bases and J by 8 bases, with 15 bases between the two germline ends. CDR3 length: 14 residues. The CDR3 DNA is TGTGCCAGCAGCCCGAGGACAACCGGGGGGGAGCTGTTTTTT. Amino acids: CASSPRTTGGELFF.

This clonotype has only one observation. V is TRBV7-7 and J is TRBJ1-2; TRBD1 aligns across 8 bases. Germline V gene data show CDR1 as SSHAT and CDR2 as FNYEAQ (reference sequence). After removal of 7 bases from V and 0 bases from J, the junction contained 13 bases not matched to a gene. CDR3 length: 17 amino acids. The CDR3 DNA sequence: TGTGCCAGCACCAGTGCGGGACAGGCTAAAACTAACTATGGCTACACCTTC. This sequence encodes CASTSAGQAKTNYGYTF.

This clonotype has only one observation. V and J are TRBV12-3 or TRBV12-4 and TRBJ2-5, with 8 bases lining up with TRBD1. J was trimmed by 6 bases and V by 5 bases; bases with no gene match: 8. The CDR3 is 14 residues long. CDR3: CASSPLDREKTQYF. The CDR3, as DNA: TGTGCCAGCAGTCCACTGGACAGGGAAAAGACCCAGTACTTC.

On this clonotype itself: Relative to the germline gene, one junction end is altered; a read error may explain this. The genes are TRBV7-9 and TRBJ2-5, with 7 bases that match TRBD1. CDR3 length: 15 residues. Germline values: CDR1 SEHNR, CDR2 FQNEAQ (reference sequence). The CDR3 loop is CAGSSSEGAWETQYF. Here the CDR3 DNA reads TGTGCCGGCAGCTCATCTGAGGGGGCTTGGGAGACCCAGTACTTC.

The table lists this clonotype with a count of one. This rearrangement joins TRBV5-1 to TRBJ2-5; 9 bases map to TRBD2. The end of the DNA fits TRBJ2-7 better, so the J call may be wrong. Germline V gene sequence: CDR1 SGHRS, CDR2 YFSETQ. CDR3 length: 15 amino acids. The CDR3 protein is CASSFNLAGAHEQYF. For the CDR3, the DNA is TGCGCCAGCAGCTTTAATTTAGCGGGAGCCCACGAGCAGTACTTC.

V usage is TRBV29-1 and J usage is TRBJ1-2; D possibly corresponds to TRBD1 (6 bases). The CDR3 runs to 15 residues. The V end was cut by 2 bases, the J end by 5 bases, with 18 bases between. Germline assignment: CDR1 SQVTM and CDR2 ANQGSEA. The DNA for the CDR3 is TGCAGCGTTGAACCCCGGGACAAGCTCGAATATGGCTACACCTTC. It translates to CSVEPRDKLEYGYTF.

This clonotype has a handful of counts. CDR3 nucleotides: TGTGCCAGCAGCTTCGGAGGTCCCTTTGAAGCTTTCTTT. Translating it yields CASSFGGPFEAFF. The chain is built from TRBV5-8 and TRBJ1-1, with no clear D. The CDR3 totals 13 residues. The V end lost 2 bases, the J end lost 7 bases, and 12 bases lay between the germline ends. Germline lookup yields CDR1 SGHTS and CDR2 YDEGEE.

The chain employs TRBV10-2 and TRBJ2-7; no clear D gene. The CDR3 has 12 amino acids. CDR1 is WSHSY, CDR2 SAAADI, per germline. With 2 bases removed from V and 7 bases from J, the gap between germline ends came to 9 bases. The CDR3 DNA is TGCGCCAGCAGTGAGGGCGCGATGGAGCAGTACTTC. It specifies CASSEGAMEQYF.

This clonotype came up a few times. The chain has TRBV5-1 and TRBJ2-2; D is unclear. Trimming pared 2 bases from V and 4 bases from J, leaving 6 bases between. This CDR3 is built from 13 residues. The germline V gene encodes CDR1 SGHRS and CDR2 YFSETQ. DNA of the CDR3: TGCGCCAGCAGCTTACCCGTCACCGGGGAGCTGTTTTTT. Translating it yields CASSLPVTGELFF. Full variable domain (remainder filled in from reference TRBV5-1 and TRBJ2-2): KAGVTQTPRYLIKTRGQQVTLSCSPISGHRSVSWYQQTPGQGLQFLFEYFSETQRNKGNFPGRFSGRQFSNSRSEMNVSTLELGDSALYLCASSLPVTGELFFGEGSRLTVL.